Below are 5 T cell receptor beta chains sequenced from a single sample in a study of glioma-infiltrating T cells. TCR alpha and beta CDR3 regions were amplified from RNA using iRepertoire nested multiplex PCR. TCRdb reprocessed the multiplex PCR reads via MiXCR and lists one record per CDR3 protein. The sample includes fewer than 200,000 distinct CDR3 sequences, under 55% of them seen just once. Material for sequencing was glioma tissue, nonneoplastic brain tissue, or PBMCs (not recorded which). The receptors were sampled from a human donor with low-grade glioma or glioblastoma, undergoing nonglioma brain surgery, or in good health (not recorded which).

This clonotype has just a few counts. The CDR3 DNA follows: TGTGCCAGCAGCGTCCTAGCGGGAGACGGCGGGGAGCTGTTTTTT. It yields the protein CASSVLAGDGGELFF. This rearrangement joins TRBV9 to TRBJ2-2; 10 nucleotides agree with TRBD2. Germline V gene lookup returns CDR1 SGDLS and CDR2 YYNGEE. V trimming: 2 bases; J trimming: 7 bases; junction bases outside the gene matches: 5. The CDR3 runs to 15 residues.

The CDR3 is CASSLAGQGNYGYTF. The CDR3 nucleotides are TGTGCCAGCAGCCTGGCCGGACAGGGGAACTATGGCTACACCTTC. V is TRBV4-2 and J is TRBJ1-2; 9 bases fit TRBD1. This CDR3 has 15 amino acids. The V segment lost 4 bases and the J segment 2 bases; nucleotides outside the gene matches: 5. Looked up from germline, CDR1 is LGHNA and CDR2 is YNFKEQ.

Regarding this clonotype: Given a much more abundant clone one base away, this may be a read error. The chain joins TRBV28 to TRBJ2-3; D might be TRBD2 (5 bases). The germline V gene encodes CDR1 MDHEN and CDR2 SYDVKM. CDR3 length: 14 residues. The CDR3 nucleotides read TGTGCCAGCAGTGTCTACGGGAACTTAAATACGAAGTATTTT. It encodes CASSVYGNLNTKYF.

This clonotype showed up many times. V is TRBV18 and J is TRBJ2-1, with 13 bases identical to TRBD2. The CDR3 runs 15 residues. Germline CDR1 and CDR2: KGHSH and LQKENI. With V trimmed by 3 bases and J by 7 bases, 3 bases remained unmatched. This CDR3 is CASSPGTSGKNEQFF. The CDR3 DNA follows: TGTGCCAGCTCACCCGGGACTAGCGGGAAAAATGAGCAGTTCTTC.

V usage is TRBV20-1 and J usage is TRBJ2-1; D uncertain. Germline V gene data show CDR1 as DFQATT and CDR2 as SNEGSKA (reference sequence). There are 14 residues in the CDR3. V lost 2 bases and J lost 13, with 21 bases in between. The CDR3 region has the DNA TGCAGTGCTAGAAAAGACGGTCACCAAGAGACCCAGTTCTTC. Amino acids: CSARKDGHQETQFF.